One sample yielded the 4 T cell receptor beta chains listed below, sequenced in a study of breast tumors, draining lymph nodes, adjacent tissues. TCRdb re-called the multiplex PCR reads through MiXCR, storing one row per CDR3 protein. The table shows 150,000 or so distinct CDR3 sequences, with roughly a third occurring only once. Axillary draining lymph nodes of breast cancer patients supplied the node samples. Sequenced sample: axillary lymph node tissue. These receptors were taken from a female donor with breast cancer. Some clones in this sample may be carry-over from other donors' samples.

This clonotype was observed a handful of times. This could be a read error, since a much larger clone is one nucleotide away. The CDR3 here is CASSGLAGAYNEQLF. The CDR3 DNA sequence: TGTGCCAGCAGTGGACTAGCGGGAGCTTACAATGAGCAGCTCTTC. The chain employs TRBV7-2 and TRBJ2-1; 13 bases agree with TRBD2. CDR1 is SGHTA and CDR2 is FQGNSA in the germline V gene. The CDR3 is 15 residues long.

Concerning this clonotype itself: A read error is likely, as this CDR3 ends without the conserved phenylalanine or tryptophan. V and J are TRBV5-6 and TRBJ1-6, with D possibly matching TRBD1 (5 bases). V was trimmed by 2 bases and J by 4 bases, leaving 13 bases between them. This CDR3 is built from 16 residues. Per germline, CDR1 SGHDT and CDR2 YYEEEE. CDR3 DNA sequence: TGTGCCAGCAGCTTTACAGGCACAATGTATAATTCACCCCTCCACTCT. It codes for CASSFTGTMYNSPLHS.

This clonotype was observed many times. The genes are TRBV28 and TRBJ2-7; 11 bases fit TRBD1. CDR3 length equals 15 residues. Losses at the gene ends were 5 bases for V and 3 bases for J; bases not matched to a gene: 6. Germline V gene sequence: CDR1 MDHEN, CDR2 SYDVKM. As DNA, the CDR3 is TGTGCCAGCAGTATCCCCGGGACAGGGGGCTACGAGCAGTACTTC. Its translation: CASSIPGTGGYEQYF.

This clonotype was observed many times. This chain uses TRBV3-1 with TRBJ1-6; maybe TRBD1 (6 bases). V lost 0 bases and J lost 6, with 9 bases in between. This CDR3 has 15 residues. The germline V gene has CDR1 LGHDT and CDR2 YNNKEL (reference sequence). The CDR3 sequence is CASSQDRGPNSPLHF. The CDR3 coding sequence is TGTGCCAGCAGCCAAGACAGGGGCCCTAATTCACCCCTCCACTTT.